This T cell receptor beta chain originates from a study of cytomegalovirus exposure and HLA in healthy donors. Per germline, CDR1 SNHLY and CDR2 FYNNEI. The CDR3 is made up of 14 amino acids. J gave up 1 base and V 7 bases, and 6 bases lay outside the gene matches. PCR amplification relied on 60 Vbeta primers (plus 13 Jbeta primers). The method was immunoSEQ multiplex PCR; TCRdb's version includes in-frame clones alone and lacks a portion of them. Of 120,000 to 150,000 clones detected, almost 80% appear once; the ten largest clones hold 6.7%. The origin of this receptor is a woman between 35 and 50 years old in good health and CMV-seropositive. The chain has TRBV2 and TRBJ2-7, with 8 bases matching TRBD2. The material sequenced was PBMCs. CDR3 region: CASKRGGESYEQYF. For the CDR3, the DNA is TGTGCCAGCAAACGGGGGGGCGAGTCCTACGAGCAGTACTTC.